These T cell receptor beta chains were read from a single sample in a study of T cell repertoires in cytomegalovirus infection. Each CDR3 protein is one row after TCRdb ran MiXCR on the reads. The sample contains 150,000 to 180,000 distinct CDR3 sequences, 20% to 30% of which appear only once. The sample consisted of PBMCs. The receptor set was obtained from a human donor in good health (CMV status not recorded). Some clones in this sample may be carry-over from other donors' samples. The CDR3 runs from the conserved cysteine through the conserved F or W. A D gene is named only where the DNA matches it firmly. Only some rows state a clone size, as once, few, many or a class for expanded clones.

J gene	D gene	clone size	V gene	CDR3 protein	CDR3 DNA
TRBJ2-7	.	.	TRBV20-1	CSARVGGRAYEQYF	TGCAGTGCTAGAGTAGGCGGGCGCGCCTACGAGCAGTACTTC
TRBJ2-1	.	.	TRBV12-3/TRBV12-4	CASSSGGISYNEQFF	TGTGCCAGCAGTTCAGGGGGGATCTCCTACAATGAGCAGTTCTTC
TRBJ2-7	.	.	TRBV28	CASNRQDRDEQYF	TGTGCCAGCAACCGACAGGATAGGGACGAGCAGTACTTC
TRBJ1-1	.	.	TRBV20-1	CSARQGGNTEAFF	TGCAGTGCTAGACAAGGGGGGAACACTGAAGCTTTCTTT
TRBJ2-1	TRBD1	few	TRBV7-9	CASSSSWGQGSYNEQFF	TGTGCCAGCAGCTCCTCGTGGGGACAGGGCTCCTACAATGAGCAGTTCTTC
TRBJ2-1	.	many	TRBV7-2	CASSLGQNYNEQFF	TGTGCCAGCAGCTTGGGCCAAAACTACAATGAGCAGTTCTTC
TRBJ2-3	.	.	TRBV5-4	CASSFGAESTDTQYF	TGTGCCAGCAGCTTTGGGGCGGAGAGCACAGATACGCAGTATTTT
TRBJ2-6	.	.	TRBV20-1	CSARPPGSSGANVLTF	TGCAGTGCTAGACCCCCAGGGAGCTCTGGGGCCAACGTCCTGACTTTC
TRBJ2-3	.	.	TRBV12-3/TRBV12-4	CASSSYSGASTDTQYF	TGTGCCAGCAGTTCATATAGCGGCGCTAGCACAGATACGCAGTATTTT
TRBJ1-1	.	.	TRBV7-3	CASSLSVDTEAFF	TGTGCCAGCAGCCTCTCGGTGGACACTGAAGCTTTCTTT
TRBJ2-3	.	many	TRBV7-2	CASSKRPTDTQYF	TGTGCCAGCAGCAAACGACCCACAGATACGCAGTATTTT
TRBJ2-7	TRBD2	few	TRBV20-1	CSALSGSAYEQYF	TGCAGTGCCCTTAGCGGGAGTGCCTACGAGCAGTACTTC
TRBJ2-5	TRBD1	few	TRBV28	CASRRDRGQETQYF	TGTGCCAGCAGGCGTGACAGGGGGCAAGAGACCCAGTACTTC
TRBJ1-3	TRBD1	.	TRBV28	CASSLPGQGSSGNTIYF	TGTGCCAGCAGTTTACCCGGACAGGGCAGCTCTGGAAACACCATATATTTT
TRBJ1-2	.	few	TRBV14	CASSQERTYGYTF	TGTGCCAGCAGCCAAGAAAGGACCTATGGCTACACCTTC
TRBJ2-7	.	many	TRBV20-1	CSALRGEQYF	TGCAGTGCTCTCCGGGGAGAGCAGTACTTC